A selection of T cell receptor beta chains follows, all from one sample in a study of T cell responses to AZD1222 COVID-19 vaccine. Data came from immunoSEQ multiplex PCR; TCRdb stores just in-frame clones and leaves some out. Among more than 100,000 clones listed, roughly 90% were seen once. Sequencing used peripheral blood, obtained 28 days after the second AZD1222 dose. The receptors were gathered from an adult who received the AZD1222 COVID-19 vaccine. The CDR3 runs from the conserved cysteine through the conserved F or W. The order of the fields is clone size, J gene, V gene, D gene, CDR3 DNA, CDR3 protein. D genes are given only for firm matches. Some rows have no size entry. The others give once, few or many, or a class for an expanded clone.

>few|TRBJ2-7|TRBV6-1|.
TGTGCCAGCAGTGAGGCTAGCGCATTATACGAGCAGTACTTC
CASSEASALYEQYF
>.|TRBJ1-3|TRBV10-3|TRBD1
TGTGCCATCAGTCCGGACAGGCTCTCTGGAAACACCATATATTTT
CAISPDRLSGNTIYF
>.|TRBJ2-3|TRBV2|.
TGTGCCAGCAAGTACAGGGCTACAGATACGCAGTATTTT
CASKYRATDTQYF
>.|TRBJ2-7|TRBV2|.
TGTGCCAGCAGTGAAGCGCTAGTAGGGTCGTCCAACTACGAGCAGTACTTC
CASSEALVGSSNYEQYF
>.|TRBJ1-2|TRBV10-2|.
TGCGCCAGCAGTGAGGAACAGGCACGGGATGGCTACACCTTC
CASSEEQARDGYTF
>.|TRBJ1-4|TRBV3-1/TRBV3-2|.
TGTGCCAGCAGCCAAGGATCAGTGAATGAAAAACTGTTTTTT
CASSQGSVNEKLFF
>few|TRBJ2-7|TRBV10-3|.
TGTGCCATCAATGACAATCCCAGCATCTACGAGCAGTACTTC
CAINDNPSIYEQYF
>once|TRBJ1-6|TRBV12-2|.
TGTGCAAGTCGCTGGGGGGGGTCCCGCCCCCTCCACTTT
CASRWGGSRPLHF
>once|TRBJ1-6|TRBV6-6|.
TGTGCCAGCAGTTACTCAGGGGCAGGGTCACCCCTCCACTTT
CASSYSGAGSPLHF
>.|TRBJ2-1|TRBV5-1|TRBD2
TGCGCCAGCAGCTCCCTCCTCACCGGGACTAGCGGTGGGGTGGTCTTC
CASSSLLTGTSGGVVF
>.|TRBJ2-7|TRBV5-8|.
TGTGCCAGCAGCTTGGGTCTTCTTGACCCTTCTCCACTATTCTACGAGCAGTACTTC
CASSLGLLDPSPLFYEQYF
>.|TRBJ1-1|TRBV5-1|.
TGCGCCAGCAGCTTGGATGGCAGGGAGGGGACTGAAGCTTTCTTT
CASSLDGREGTEAFF
>.|TRBJ2-1|TRBV7-9|.
TGTGCCAGCAGCTTCCAGGCCCCGTACAATGAGCAGTTCTTC
CASSFQAPYNEQFF
>.|TRBJ1-4|TRBV2|.
TGTGCCAGCAGTGAAGATGGGTATCCAACTAATGAAAAACTGTTTTTT
CASSEDGYPTNEKLFF
>.|TRBJ2-7|TRBV6-5|TRBD2
TGTGCCACCGGAAACTTAGCGGGGCCCTACGAGCAGTACTTC
CATGNLAGPYEQYF
>.|TRBJ2-7|TRBV28|TRBD1
TGTGCCAGCAAGGGGGCTGGACAGGGTCTTTACGAGCAGTACTTC
CASKGAGQGLYEQYF
>.|TRBJ1-3|TRBV18|TRBD1
TGTGCCAGCTCACCGCTTACAGGGGGCGAAGGAAACACCATATATTTT
CASSPLTGGEGNTIYF
>.|TRBJ1-6|TRBV5-8|TRBD1
TGTGCCAGCAGACTCATTAGACAGGGGGCTAATTCACCCCTCCACTTT
CASRLIRQGANSPLHF
>.|TRBJ1-6|TRBV19|.
TGTGCCAGGCCCAACAGGTTACCTAATTCACCCCTCCACTTT
CARPNRLPNSPLHF
>.|TRBJ2-7|TRBV5-1|TRBD2
TGCGCCAGCAGCTTGGTATTAGCGGGACAATACGAGCAGTACTTC
CASSLVLAGQYEQYF
>.|TRBJ1-2|TRBV19|TRBD1
TGTGCCAGTAGTTCTGGACAGGGCTACTATGGCTACACCTTC
CASSSGQGYYGYTF
>.|TRBJ1-6|TRBV5-1|TRBD1
TGCGCCAGCAGCTTGTCCGGACAGGGCCATTCACCCCTCCACTTT
CASSLSGQGHSPLHF
>.|TRBJ2-7|TRBV19|TRBD1
TGTGCCAGTAGCATAGCGTTACAGGGGAGCTACGAGCAGTACTTC
CASSIALQGSYEQYF
>.|TRBJ2-2|TRBV27|.
TGTGCCAGCAGTTTATTTTGGGGGGGCGCAAGTCCCGGGGAGCTGTTTTTT
CASSLFWGGASPGELFF
>.|TRBJ1-5|TRBV19|.
TGTGCCAGTAGTATAGTCATTAGCAATCAGCCCCAGCATTTT
CASSIVISNQPQHF
>.|TRBJ1-2|TRBV7-2|.
TGTGCCAGCAGCTTCTACTTGTTACAGGGAGGAGGCTACACCTTC
CASSFYLLQGGGYTF